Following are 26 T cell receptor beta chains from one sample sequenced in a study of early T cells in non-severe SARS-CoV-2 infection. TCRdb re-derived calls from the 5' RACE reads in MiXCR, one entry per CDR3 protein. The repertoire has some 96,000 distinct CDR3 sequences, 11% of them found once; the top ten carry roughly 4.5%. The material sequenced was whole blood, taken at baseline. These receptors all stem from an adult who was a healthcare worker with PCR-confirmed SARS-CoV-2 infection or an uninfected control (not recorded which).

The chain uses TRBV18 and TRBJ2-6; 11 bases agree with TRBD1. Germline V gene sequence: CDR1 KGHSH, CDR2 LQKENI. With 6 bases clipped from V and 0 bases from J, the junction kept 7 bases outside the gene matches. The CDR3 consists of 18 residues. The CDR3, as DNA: TGTGCCAGCTCCCCTGGACAGGGGGCTCTCTCTGGGGCCAACGTCCTGACTTTC. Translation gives CASSPGQGALSGANVLTF.

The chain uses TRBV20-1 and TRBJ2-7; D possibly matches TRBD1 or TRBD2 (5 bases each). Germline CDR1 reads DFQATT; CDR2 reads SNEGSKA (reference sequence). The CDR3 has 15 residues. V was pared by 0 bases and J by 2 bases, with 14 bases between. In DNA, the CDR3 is TGCAGTGCTAGAGACCCCCGGGACCCTGCCTACGAGCAGTACTTC. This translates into CSARDPRDPAYEQYF.

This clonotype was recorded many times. CDR3 nucleotides: TGTGCCAGCCTGGGCACAGGGTTATACAATGAGCAGTTCTTC. Translating it yields CASLGTGLYNEQFF. The chain has TRBV28 and TRBJ2-1; a weak D match, TRBD1 (6 bases). The CDR3 extends over 14 amino acids. Per germline, CDR1 MDHEN and CDR2 SYDVKM. With 8 bases removed from V and 4 bases from J, the gap between germline ends came to 15 bases.

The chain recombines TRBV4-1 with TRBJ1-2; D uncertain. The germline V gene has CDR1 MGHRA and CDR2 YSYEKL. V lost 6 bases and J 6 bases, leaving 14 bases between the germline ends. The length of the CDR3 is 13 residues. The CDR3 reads CASSSTEWHGYTF. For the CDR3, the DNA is TGCGCCAGCAGTAGTACGGAATGGCATGGCTACACCTTC.

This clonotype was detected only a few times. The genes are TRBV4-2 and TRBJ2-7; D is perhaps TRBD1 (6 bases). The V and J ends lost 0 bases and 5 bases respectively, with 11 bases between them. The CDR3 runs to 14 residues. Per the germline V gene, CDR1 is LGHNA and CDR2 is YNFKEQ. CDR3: CASSQDPGVHEQYF. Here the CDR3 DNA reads TGTGCCAGCAGCCAAGATCCAGGGGTCCACGAGCAGTACTTC.

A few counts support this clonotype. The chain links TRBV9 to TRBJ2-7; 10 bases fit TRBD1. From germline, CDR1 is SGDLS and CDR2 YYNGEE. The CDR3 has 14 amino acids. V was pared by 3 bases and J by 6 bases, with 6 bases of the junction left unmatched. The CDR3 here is CASSAGTGVREQYF. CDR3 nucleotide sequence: TGTGCCAGCAGCGCCGGGACAGGGGTTCGCGAGCAGTACTTC. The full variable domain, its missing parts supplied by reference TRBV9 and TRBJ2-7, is DSGVTQTPKHLITATGQRVTLRCSPRSGDLSVYWYQQSLDQGLQFLIQYYNGEERAKGNILERFSAQQFPDLHSELNLSSLELGDSALYFCASSAGTGVREQYFGPGTRLTVT.

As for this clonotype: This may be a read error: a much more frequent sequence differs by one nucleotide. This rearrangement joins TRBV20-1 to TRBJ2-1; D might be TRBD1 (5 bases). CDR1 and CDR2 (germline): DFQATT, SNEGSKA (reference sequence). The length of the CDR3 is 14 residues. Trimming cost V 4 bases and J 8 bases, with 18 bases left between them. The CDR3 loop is CSATRQSFRDEQFF. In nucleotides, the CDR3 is TGCAGTGCTACAAGACAGTCTTTCCGCGATGAGCAGTTCTTC.

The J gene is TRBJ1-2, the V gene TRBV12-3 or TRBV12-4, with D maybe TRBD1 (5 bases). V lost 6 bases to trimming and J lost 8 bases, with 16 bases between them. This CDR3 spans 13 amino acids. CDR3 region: CASSYAGLGGYTF. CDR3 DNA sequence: TGTGCCAGCAGCTATGCAGGGCTTGGCGGCTACACCTTC.

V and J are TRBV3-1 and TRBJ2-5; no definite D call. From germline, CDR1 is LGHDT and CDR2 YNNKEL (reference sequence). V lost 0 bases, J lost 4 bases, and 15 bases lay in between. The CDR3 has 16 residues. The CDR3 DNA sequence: TGTGCCAGCAGCCAAGATTTGCCTGACACGCGAGAGACCCAGTACTTC. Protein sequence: CASSQDLPDTRETQYF.

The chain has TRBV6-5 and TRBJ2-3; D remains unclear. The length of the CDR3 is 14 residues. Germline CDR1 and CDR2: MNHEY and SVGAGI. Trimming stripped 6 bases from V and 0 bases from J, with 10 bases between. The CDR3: CASREKWSTDTQYF. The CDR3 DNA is TGTGCCAGCAGAGAGAAGTGGAGCACAGATACGCAGTATTTT.

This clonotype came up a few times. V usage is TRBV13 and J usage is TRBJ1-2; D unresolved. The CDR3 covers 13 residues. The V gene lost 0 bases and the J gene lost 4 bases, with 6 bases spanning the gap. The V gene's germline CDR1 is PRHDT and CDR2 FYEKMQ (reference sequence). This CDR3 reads CASSLGGGYGYTF. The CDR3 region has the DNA TGTGCCAGCAGCTTAGGGGGAGGCTATGGCTACACCTTC.

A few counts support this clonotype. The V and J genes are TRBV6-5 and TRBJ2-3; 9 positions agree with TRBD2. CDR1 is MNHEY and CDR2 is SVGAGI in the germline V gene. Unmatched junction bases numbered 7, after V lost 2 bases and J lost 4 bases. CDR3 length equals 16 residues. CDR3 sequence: CASSYLRGGASDTQYF. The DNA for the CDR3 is TGTGCCAGCAGTTACCTTCGCGGGGGGGCCTCAGATACGCAGTATTTT.

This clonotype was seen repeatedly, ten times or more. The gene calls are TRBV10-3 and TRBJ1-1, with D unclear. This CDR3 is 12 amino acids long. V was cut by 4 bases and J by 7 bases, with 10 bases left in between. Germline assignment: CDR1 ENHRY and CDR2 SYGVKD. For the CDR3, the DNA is TGTGCCATCAGTGGTAACGCGAATGAAGCTTTCTTT. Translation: CAISGNANEAFF.

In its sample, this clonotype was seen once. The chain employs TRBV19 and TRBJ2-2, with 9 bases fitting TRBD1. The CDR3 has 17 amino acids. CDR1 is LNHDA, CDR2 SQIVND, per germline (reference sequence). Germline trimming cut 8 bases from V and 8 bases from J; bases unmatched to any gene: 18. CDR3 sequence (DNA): TGTGCCAGTTCAGCAGTCCCGGGACAGGGTTCTTTGGGGGAGCTGTTTTTT. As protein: CASSAVPGQGSLGELFF.

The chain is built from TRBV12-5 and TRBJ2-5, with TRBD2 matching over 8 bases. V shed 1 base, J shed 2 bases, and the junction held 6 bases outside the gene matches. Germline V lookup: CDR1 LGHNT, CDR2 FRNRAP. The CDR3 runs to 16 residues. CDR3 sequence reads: CASGLGLAGYQETQYF. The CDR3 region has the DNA TGTGCTAGTGGTTTGGGGTTAGCGGGATATCAAGAGACCCAGTACTTC.

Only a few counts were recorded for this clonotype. The CDR3 nucleotides are TGTGCCAGAAGCTTGGGACCATGGGACAACGTCCTGACTTTC. Its protein is CARSLGPWDNVLTF. V gene TRBV5-3 combines with J gene TRBJ2-6, with D hard to call. TRBV5-3 is placed among ORFs of uncertain function. The CDR3 is 14 residues long. V lost 0 bases, J lost 9 bases, and 10 bases lay in between.

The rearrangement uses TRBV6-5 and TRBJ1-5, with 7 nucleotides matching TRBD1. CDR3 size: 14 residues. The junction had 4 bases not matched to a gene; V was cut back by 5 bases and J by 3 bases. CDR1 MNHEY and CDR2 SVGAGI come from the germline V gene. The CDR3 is CASSAGTDNQPQHF. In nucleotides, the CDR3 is TGTGCCAGCAGTGCCGGGACAGACAATCAGCCCCAGCATTTT.

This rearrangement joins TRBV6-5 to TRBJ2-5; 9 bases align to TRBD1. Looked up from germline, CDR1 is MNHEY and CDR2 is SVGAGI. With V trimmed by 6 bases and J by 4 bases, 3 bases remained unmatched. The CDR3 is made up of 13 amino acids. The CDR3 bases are TGTGCCAGCAGGAGACAGGGGGTAGAGACCCAGTACTTC. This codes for CASRRQGVETQYF.

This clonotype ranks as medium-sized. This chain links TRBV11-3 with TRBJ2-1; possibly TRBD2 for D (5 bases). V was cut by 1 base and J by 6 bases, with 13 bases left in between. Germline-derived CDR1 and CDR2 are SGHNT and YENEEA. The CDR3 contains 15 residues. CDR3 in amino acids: CASSLGEGPGNEQFF. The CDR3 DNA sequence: TGTGCCAGCAGCTTAGGAGAGGGTCCCGGCAATGAGCAGTTCTTC. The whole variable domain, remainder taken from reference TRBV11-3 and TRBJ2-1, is EAGVVQSPRYKIIEKKQPVAFWCNPISGHNTLYWYLQNLGQGPELLIRYENEEAVDDSQLPKDRFSAERLKGVDSTLKIQPAELGDSAVYLCASSLGEGPGNEQFFGPGTRLTVL.

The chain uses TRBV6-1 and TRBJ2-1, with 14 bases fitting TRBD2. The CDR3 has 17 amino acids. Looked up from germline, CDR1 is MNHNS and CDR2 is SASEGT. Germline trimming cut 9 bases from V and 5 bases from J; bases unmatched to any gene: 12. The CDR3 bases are TGTGCCAGTGCATTTATAGGACTAGCGGGGGGCAACAATGAGCAGTTCTTC. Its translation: CASAFIGLAGGNNEQFF.

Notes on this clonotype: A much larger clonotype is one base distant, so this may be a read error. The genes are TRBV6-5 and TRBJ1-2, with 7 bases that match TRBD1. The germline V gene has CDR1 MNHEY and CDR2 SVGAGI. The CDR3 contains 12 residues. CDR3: CATRQGSYGYSF. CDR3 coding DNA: TGTGCCACTCGACAGGGTAGCTATGGCTACTCCTTC.

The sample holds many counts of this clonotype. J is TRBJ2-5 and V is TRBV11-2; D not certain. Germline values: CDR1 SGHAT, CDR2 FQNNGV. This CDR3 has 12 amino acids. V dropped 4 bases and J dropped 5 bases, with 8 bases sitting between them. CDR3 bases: TGTGCCAGCAGCTCTACTTGGGAGACCCAGTACTTC. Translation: CASSSTWETQYF.

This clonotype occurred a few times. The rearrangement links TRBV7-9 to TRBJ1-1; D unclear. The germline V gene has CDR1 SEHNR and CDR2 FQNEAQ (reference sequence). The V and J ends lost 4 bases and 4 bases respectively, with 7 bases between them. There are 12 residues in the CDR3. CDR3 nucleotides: TGTGCCAGCAGCTCTTCGGGCACTGAAGCTTTCTTT. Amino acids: CASSSSGTEAFF.

The CDR3 here is CAWSRSGVYNEQFF. The CDR3 bases are TGTGCCTGGAGTAGGAGCGGGGTCTACAATGAGCAGTTCTTC. The chain has TRBV30 and TRBJ2-1; 7 bases are a match to TRBD2. The J segment lost 3 bases and the V segment lost 2 bases, leaving 4 bases of the junction unmatched. Germline CDR1 is GTSNPN and CDR2 is SVGIG (reference sequence). The CDR3 contains 14 residues.

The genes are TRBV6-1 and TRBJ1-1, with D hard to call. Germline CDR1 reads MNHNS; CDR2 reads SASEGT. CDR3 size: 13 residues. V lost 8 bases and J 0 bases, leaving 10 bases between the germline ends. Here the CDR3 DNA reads TGTGCCAGCTTTCCGCGAATGAACACTGAAGCTTTCTTT. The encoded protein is CASFPRMNTEAFF.

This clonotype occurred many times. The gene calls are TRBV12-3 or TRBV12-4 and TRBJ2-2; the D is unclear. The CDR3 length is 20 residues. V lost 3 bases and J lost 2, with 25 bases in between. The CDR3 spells CASSFINLHRNNFNTGELFF. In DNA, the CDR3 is TGTGCCAGCAGTTTCATTAACCTTCATCGTAACAATTTTAACACCGGGGAGCTGTTTTTT.